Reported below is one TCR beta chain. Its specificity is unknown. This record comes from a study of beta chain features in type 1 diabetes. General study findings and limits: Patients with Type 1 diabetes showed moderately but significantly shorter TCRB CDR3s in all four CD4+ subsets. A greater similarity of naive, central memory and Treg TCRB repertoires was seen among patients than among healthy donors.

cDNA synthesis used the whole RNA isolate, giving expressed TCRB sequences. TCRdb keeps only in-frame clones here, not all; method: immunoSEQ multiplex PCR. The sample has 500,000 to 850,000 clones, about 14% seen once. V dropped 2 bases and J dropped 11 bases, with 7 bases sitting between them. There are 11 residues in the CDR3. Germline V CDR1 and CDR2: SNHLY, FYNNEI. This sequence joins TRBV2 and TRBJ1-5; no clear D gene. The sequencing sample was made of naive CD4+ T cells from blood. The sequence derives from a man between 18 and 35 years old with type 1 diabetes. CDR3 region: CASSEFRSQHF. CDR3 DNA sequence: TGTGCCAGCAGTGAATTCCGGTCCCAGCATTTT.